A single sample gave rise to the 21 T cell receptor beta chains below, sequenced in a study of blood T cell repertoires in COVID-19. Produced via immunoSEQ multiplex PCR; TCRdb's table is partial and in-frame only. The data hold approximately 280,000 clones, with roughly 86% observed a single time. The sample consisted of PBMCs or T cells enriched from blood (not recorded which). Receptors were obtained from a woman younger than 30 who had recovered from COVID-19.

CDR3 loop: CASSLDGGPNYGYTF. CDR3 DNA sequence: TGTGCCAGCAGCTTAGATGGGGGCCCTAACTATGGCTACACCTTC. The V gene is TRBV7-8, the J gene TRBJ1-2, with D tentatively TRBD1 (6 bases). Trimming stripped 1 base from V and 0 bases from J, with 9 bases between. Germline V gene sequence: CDR1 SGHVS, CDR2 FQNEAQ. The CDR3 length is 15 residues.

The rearrangement joins TRBV28 to TRBJ2-3; D remains unclear. The CDR3 consists of 17 residues. V was shortened by 4 bases and J by 0 bases, with 17 bases between the two germline ends. Germline CDR1 MDHEN, CDR2 SYDVKM. CDR3 DNA: TGTGCCAGCAGTTCCGACCTACTGTTGACTAGCACAGATACGCAGTATTTT. As protein: CASSSDLLLTSTDTQYF.

This clone was picked up one time. This chain links TRBV4-3 with TRBJ1-3; 7 nucleotides align to TRBD1. Germline CDR1 reads LGHNA; CDR2 reads YSLEER. This CDR3 spans 16 amino acids. V shed 4 bases and J 4 bases; nucleotides not matched to a gene: 10. In DNA, the CDR3 is TGCGCCAGCAGCCCGGGGCGTACAGGGGCAGGAAACACCATATATTTT. The encoded protein is CASSPGRTGAGNTIYF.

This clone came up a few times. The chain recombines TRBV28 with TRBJ2-7; 10 nucleotides align to TRBD2. The length of the CDR3 is 14 residues. The V gene's germline CDR1 is MDHEN and CDR2 SYDVKM. Trimming cost V 6 bases and J 7 bases; bases outside gene matches: 9. Here the CDR3 reads CASRPGTSVGEQYF. In DNA form, the CDR3 reads TGTGCCAGCAGACCTGGGACTAGCGTAGGTGAGCAGTACTTC.

The chain has TRBV5-4 and TRBJ2-1; 11 bases map to TRBD2. The V segment lost 5 bases and the J segment 5 bases; nucleotides outside the gene matches: 6. CDR1 SGHNT and CDR2 YYREEE come from the germline V gene (reference sequence). The CDR3 loop spans 15 amino acids. CDR3 DNA sequence: TGTGCCAGCAGGCCTACTAGCGGGAGAAACAATGAGCAGTTCTTC. It translates to CASRPTSGRNNEQFF.

The J gene is TRBJ2-1, the V gene TRBV18; the match to TRBD2 covers 12 bases. Germline assignment: CDR1 KGHSH and CDR2 LQKENI. V trimming: 6 bases; J trimming: 4 bases; junction bases outside the gene matches: 13. There are 18 residues in the CDR3. The CDR3 DNA is TGTGCCAGCTCGTCTAGCGGGAGGGCCGGAGGGGGGTACAATGAGCAGTTCTTC. The encoded protein is CASSSSGRAGGGYNEQFF.

The J gene is TRBJ2-7, the V gene TRBV19; TRBD1 agrees at 9 bases. Looked up from germline, CDR1 is LNHDA and CDR2 is SQIVND (reference sequence). The trim removed 3 bases at V and 3 bases at J, leaving 3 bases unmatched. The CDR3 has 14 residues. The DNA of the CDR3 is TGTGCCAGTAGTATTTTGGACAGGGGCTACGAGCAGTACTTC. It specifies CASSILDRGYEQYF.

CDR3 protein: CASSLGNNNEQFF. The DNA for the CDR3 is TGTGCCAGCAGCTTGGGCAACAACAATGAGCAGTTCTTC. This chain joins TRBV7-9 and TRBJ2-1; D not resolved. V lost 3 bases to trimming and J lost 5 bases, with 8 bases between them. The CDR3 totals 13 residues. The germline CDR1 and CDR2 sequences are SEHNR and FQNEAQ (reference sequence). Using reference TRBV7-9 and TRBJ2-1 for the parts outside the CDR3, the full variable domain is DTGVSQNPRHKITKRGQNVTFRCDPISEHNRLYWYRQTLGQGPEFLTYFQNEAQLEKSRLLSDRFSAERPKGSFSTLEIQRTEQGDSAMYLCASSLGNNNEQFFGPGTRLTVL.

CDR3 coding DNA: TGTGCCAGCAGTGCCTGGGCGGGGGATGAGCAGTTCTTC. Translation: CASSAWAGDEQFF. V usage is TRBV2 and J usage is TRBJ2-1, with 7 nucleotides matching TRBD2. From germline, CDR1 is SNHLY and CDR2 FYNNEI. The CDR3 extends over 13 amino acids. Trimming removed 4 bases from V and 8 bases from J; junction bases left unmatched: 5.

This sequence joins TRBV3-1 (or the pseudogene TRBV3-2) and TRBJ1-1; 10 bases are a match to TRBD1. CDR1 is LGHDT, CDR2 YNNKEL, per germline (reference sequence). CDR3 length equals 15 residues. J was trimmed by 5 bases and V by 5 bases; bases with no gene match: 8. The CDR3 sequence is CASSLTGQGGTEAFF. The CDR3 nucleotides read TGTGCCAGCAGCTTGACTGGACAGGGGGGAACTGAAGCTTTCTTT.

Written as DNA, the CDR3 is TGTGCCAGCAGCTTAGACAGGGATACGCAGTATTTT. Its protein product is CASSLDRDTQYF. This chain connects TRBV11-2 to TRBJ2-3; D remains unclear. This CDR3 is 12 amino acids long. CDR1 and CDR2 (germline): SGHAT, FQNNGV. Trimming shortened V by 0 bases and J by 6 bases, and 4 bases separated the two germline ends. Complete variable domain (other parts from reference TRBV11-2 and TRBJ2-3): EAGVAQSPRYKIIEKRQSVAFWCNPISGHATLYWYQQILGQGPKLLIQFQNNGVVDDSQLPKDRFSAERLKGVDSTLKIQPAKLEDSAVYLCASSLDRDTQYFGPGTRLTVL.

The rearrangement uses TRBV7-9 and TRBJ1-2; 10 bases fit TRBD1. Losses at the gene ends were 3 bases for V and 8 bases for J; bases not matched to a gene: 6. CDR3 length: 14 residues. Per germline, CDR1 SEHNR and CDR2 FQNEAQ (reference sequence). CDR3 amino acids: CASSFGTGDRGYTF. CDR3 DNA: TGTGCCAGCAGCTTCGGGACAGGGGATCGGGGCTACACCTTC.

This sequence joins TRBV10-3 and TRBJ2-7; the D gene is possibly TRBD1 (5 bases). The CDR3 loop spans 14 amino acids. Germline V gene data show CDR1 as ENHRY and CDR2 as SYGVKD. The V end was cut by 6 bases, the J end by 0 bases, with 12 bases between. CDR3 in DNA: TGTGCCATCAGGCAGGGTATAAGCTCCTACGAGCAGTACTTC. It is translated as CAIRQGISSYEQYF.

The chain joins TRBV19 to TRBJ1-2; tentatively, D is TRBD1 (6 bases). CDR1 is LNHDA and CDR2 is SQIVND in the germline V gene (reference sequence). Trimming removed 3 bases from V and 4 bases from J, with 15 bases in between. The CDR3 is 15 amino acids. The CDR3 sequence is CASSMRGIGPYGYTF. As DNA, the CDR3 is TGTGCCAGTAGTATGAGGGGGATCGGGCCCTATGGCTACACCTTC.

As regards this clone: The sample contains more than one DNA sequence encoding this CDR3. The V and J genes are TRBV5-1 and TRBJ2-6; TRBD1 agrees at 10 bases. With 3 bases clipped from V and 4 bases from J, the junction kept 4 bases outside the gene matches. This CDR3 has 16 residues. Per germline, CDR1 SGHRS and CDR2 YFSETQ. The CDR3 DNA reads as TGCGCCAGCAGCTGGACAGGGGGTGGAGGGGCCAACGTCCTGACTTTC. Translated, it gives CASSWTGGGGANVLTF.

The chain carries TRBV9 and TRBJ2-7; possibly TRBD2 for D (5 bases). V was cut by 1 base and J by 3 bases, with 11 bases left in between. The CDR3 runs to 14 residues. Germline V CDR1 and CDR2: SGDLS, YYNGEE. In DNA, the CDR3 is TGTGCCAGCAGCGTAACTAGTGCCAACTACGAGCAGTACTTC. This gives the protein CASSVTSANYEQYF.

The chain recombines TRBV2 with TRBJ2-1; tentatively, D is TRBD1 (5 bases). V lost 1 base to trimming and J lost 5 bases, with 12 bases between them. The CDR3 contains 15 residues. The germline gives CDR1 SNHLY, CDR2 FYNNEI. This chain's CDR3 is CASSEEGSGDNEQFF. The CDR3 DNA reads as TGTGCCAGCAGTGAAGAGGGGTCTGGTGACAATGAGCAGTTCTTC.

This clone has only one observation. The rearrangement uses TRBV19 and TRBJ2-4; D possibly corresponds to TRBD1 (5 bases). The CDR3 sequence is 16 residues long. Germline-derived CDR1 and CDR2 are LNHDA and SQIVND (reference sequence). V shed 5 bases and J shed 2 bases, with 16 bases lying between them. The CDR3 bases are TGTGCCAGTAGTGCCCCCCTACAGGACCCCAAAAACATTCAGTACTTC. Amino acids: CASSAPLQDPKNIQYF.

V gene TRBV2 combines with J gene TRBJ1-6; D is perhaps TRBD1 (6 bases). Per germline, CDR1 SNHLY and CDR2 FYNNEI. Trimming removed 8 bases at V and 6 bases at J, with 14 bases between. The CDR3 loop spans 14 amino acids. The DNA of the CDR3 is TGTGCCAGCCAATACAGGGAAGTTAATTCACCCCTCCACTTT. The encoded protein is CASQYREVNSPLHF. The full variable domain, with the rest looked up from reference TRBV2 and TRBJ1-6, is EPEVTQTPSHQVTQMGQEVILRCVPISNHLYFYWYRQILGQKVEFLVSFYNNEISEKSEIFDDQFSVERPDGSNFTLKIRSTKLEDSAMYFCASQYREVNSPLHFGNGTRLTVT.

V is TRBV11-3 and J is TRBJ1-4; TRBD1 is a possible D gene (6 bases). Per the germline V gene, CDR1 is SGHNT and CDR2 is YENEEA. The CDR3 runs 15 residues. V lost 2 bases, J lost 2 bases, and 9 bases lay in between. CDR3 DNA: TGTGCCAGCAGCTTACTACAGGGCACTAATGAAAAACTGTTTTTT. This translates into CASSLLQGTNEKLFF.

This chain links TRBV6-5 with TRBJ2-1; the D gene is possibly TRBD1 (5 bases). V was pared by 4 bases and J by 10 bases, with 11 bases between. This CDR3 is 12 amino acids long. Germline CDR1 reads MNHEY; CDR2 reads SVGAGI. This chain's CDR3 is CASSSKTAEQFF. Here the CDR3 DNA reads TGTGCCAGCAGTTCCAAGACAGCAGAGCAGTTCTTC.